This T cell receptor beta chain was found in a study of cytomegalovirus exposure and HLA in healthy donors. Study-level information: Unique TCRs numbering approximately 81 million, obtained from HLA-typed donors, made up an early data release.

To note about this clone: Antigen unknown.

Study results and limitations: TCR beta sequences numbering fewer than 20,000 were associated with HLA alleles at 0.05 false discovery rate in a later analysis.

Germline CDR1 and CDR2: MGHRA and YSYEKL. The CDR3 totals 16 residues. Researchers ran the PCR with 60 Vbeta and 13 Jbeta primers. The assay was immunoSEQ multiplex PCR, and TCRdb's table has in-frame clones only and misses some. This sample has roughly 69,000 clones, with under 85% found just once. Healthy bone marrow donors made up the donor group. This rearrangement joins TRBV4-1 to TRBJ2-5; 9 bases line up with TRBD2. With the DNA end fitting TRBJ2-7 better, the J assignment may be wrong. The specimen was PBMCs. The origin of this receptor is a man aged 50-60 years in good health and CMV-seronegative. CDR3 sequence: CASSSAGGPDFYEQYF. The CDR3 coding sequence is TGCGCCAGCAGCTCTGCGGGGGGGCCCGACTTCTACGAGCAGTACTTC.